This T cell receptor (beta chain) was identified during a study of control samples from healthy donors and cancer patients. Measured with immunoSEQ multiplex PCR; TCRdb has only the in-frame clones, and not every one. The sample has 160,000 or so clones, roughly 92% seen once. Germline V lookup: CDR1 WNHNN, CDR2 SYGVQD (reference sequence). This CDR3 spans 13 amino acids. J lost 3 bases, V lost 4 bases, and 1 base had no gene match. The chain uses TRBV10-1 and TRBJ2-7; 9 nucleotides align to TRBD1. The sample taken for sequencing was blood. The source of this sequence is a man aged 50-60 years in good health. The CDR3, as DNA: TGCGCCAGCAGTGTGGACAGGGGCTACGAGCAGTACTTC. As protein: CASSVDRGYEQYF.